Each of the 27 T cell receptor beta chains below was sequenced from the same sample in a study of T cells in Graves' hyperthyroidism and ophthalmopathy. Using RNA transcripts as the source, TCR beta CDR3 regions were amplified. The study used the HTBI primer set for a first-round RT-PCR of the TCR CDR3. MiXCR, applied by TCRdb to the multiplex PCR reads, yields one record per CDR3 protein. The profile covers a few hundred thousand distinct CDR3 sequences, with more than 14% appearing a single time and around 20% taken by the ten largest. Sequencing was carried out using blood. These TCRs come from a woman in her 30s with Graves' ophthalmopathy.

At least ten counts were recorded for this clonotype. V gene TRBV15 combines with J gene TRBJ2-7; 7 bases align to TRBD1. The germline V gene encodes CDR1 LNHNV and CDR2 YYDKDF (reference sequence). After removal of 5 bases from V and 4 bases from J, the junction contained 8 bases not matched to a gene. The CDR3 length is 14 residues. The CDR3 coding sequence is TGTGCCACCAGCTTTGGGACAGCCAGTTACGAGCAGTACTTC. Residues: CATSFGTASYEQYF. Based on the CDR3 plus reference TRBV15 and TRBJ2-7, the full variable domain is DAMVIQNPRYQVTQFGKPVTLSCSQTLNHNVMYWYQQKSSQAPKLLFHYYDKDFNNEADTPDNFQSRRPNTSFCFLDIRSPGLGDTAMYLCATSFGTASYEQYFGPGTRLTVT.

This clonotype was observed at least ten times. The CDR3 bases are TGTGCCAGCAAACGGAGCCGCGTTTGGGGGCTCAGCTATGGCTACACCTTC. Encoded protein: CASKRSRVWGLSYGYTF. The chain uses TRBV19 and TRBJ1-2; the D gene is possibly TRBD1 (6 bases). CDR1 is LNHDA, CDR2 SQIVND, per germline (reference sequence). The CDR3 runs 17 residues. V was trimmed by 9 bases and J by 4 bases, leaving 27 bases between them.

In this sample, this clonotype turned up many times. The rearrangement uses TRBV12-3 or TRBV12-4 and TRBJ1-6; D remains ambiguous. Deletions cut 6 bases from V and 3 bases from J, with 3 bases between. The CDR3 covers 12 residues. CDR3 bases: TGTGCCAGCAGGGGCTATAATTCACCCCTCCACTTT. It encodes CASRGYNSPLHF.

The chain carries TRBV4-1 and TRBJ1-4; 7 positions match TRBD1. Per germline, CDR1 MGHRA and CDR2 YSYEKL. The CDR3 spans 17 residues. Trimming removed 4 bases from V and 0 bases from J; junction bases left unmatched: 8. CDR3 coding DNA: TGCGCCAGCAGCCCCCTCAGGGGGGGTGCAACTAATGAAAAACTGTTTTTT. Protein: CASSPLRGGATNEKLFF.

This clonotype has a handful of counts. The chain is built from TRBV20-1 and TRBJ1-2; D perhaps matches TRBD1 (5 bases). From germline, CDR1 is DFQATT and CDR2 SNEGSKA (reference sequence). This CDR3 is built from 13 residues. The V gene lost 3 bases and the J gene lost 12 bases, with 20 bases spanning the gap. The CDR3 region has the DNA TGCAGTGCTAGGGGGCTGCGGGGGGAGGGAAACACCTTC. Protein: CSARGLRGEGNTF.

This clonotype was found many times. This rearrangement joins TRBV5-5 to TRBJ2-5; 8 bases agree with TRBD1. The germline CDR1 and CDR2 sequences are SGHKS and YYEKEE (reference sequence). The CDR3 has 17 amino acids. The junction had 10 bases not matched to a gene; V was cut back by 1 base and J by 2 bases. CDR3 coding DNA: TGTGCCAGCAGCTTGAGGGGCGTCAGGACAGGGCAAGAGACCCAGTACTTC. The encoded protein is CASSLRGVRTGQETQYF.

This clonotype was seen at least ten times. The chain joins TRBV7-2 to TRBJ2-7, with 8 bases that match TRBD2. This CDR3 comprises 14 residues. The V segment lost 3 bases and the J segment 3 bases; nucleotides outside the gene matches: 4. Germline V gives CDR1 SGHTA, CDR2 FQGNSA. The CDR3 bases are TGTGCCAGCAGCTTGTTGGCGGGGGGCTACGAGCAGTACTTC. It encodes CASSLLAGGYEQYF.

This clonotype was detected only a few times. The genes are TRBV20-1 and TRBJ1-6; tentatively, D is TRBD1 (5 bases). With 3 bases removed from V and 0 bases from J, the gap between germline ends came to 15 bases. The CDR3 runs to 17 residues. CDR1 is DFQATT and CDR2 is SNEGSKA in the germline V gene (reference sequence). CDR3 sequence (DNA): TGCAGTGCTAGTCCACAGGTCCCGAGCTCCTATAATTCACCCCTCCACTTT. This gives the protein CSASPQVPSSYNSPLHF.

A few counts support this clonotype. The gene calls are TRBV2 and TRBJ2-1, with 15 positions matching TRBD2. The CDR3 runs to 14 residues. J gave up 4 bases and V 9 bases, and 1 base lay outside the gene matches. Germline V CDR1 and CDR2: SNHLY, FYNNEI. The CDR3 coding sequence is TGTGCCAGAGGACTAGCGGGGGGGTACAATGAGCAGTTCTTC. Translating it yields CARGLAGGYNEQFF.

This clonotype was seen at least ten times. J is TRBJ2-1 and V is TRBV4-1; TRBD2 agrees at 8 bases. Germline CDR1 MGHRA, CDR2 YSYEKL. Germline trimming cut 0 bases from V and 5 bases from J; bases unmatched to any gene: 9. The CDR3 has 17 residues. CDR3 sequence (DNA): TGCGCCAGCAGCCAAGATAGGGCGGGGGGCCAAAACAATGAGCAGTTCTTC. Encoded protein: CASSQDRAGGQNNEQFF.

This clonotype was seen a few times. The genes are TRBV6-1 and TRBJ2-1, with TRBD1 matching 7 bases. CDR1 and CDR2 (germline): MNHNS, SASEGT. This CDR3 contains 13 residues. V lost 10 bases to trimming and J lost 7 bases; unmatched junction nucleotides: 10. The CDR3 DNA reads as TGTGCCACCCGACAGGGCTCAGAGAATGAGCAGTTCTTC. This sequence encodes CATRQGSENEQFF.

The genes are TRBV7-3 and TRBJ2-7; TRBD2 agrees at 11 bases. This CDR3 region has 16 residues. The V and J ends lost 3 bases and 3 bases, in that order; junction bases with no gene match: 7. Germline CDR1 SGHTA, CDR2 FQGTGA. CDR3 in DNA: TGTGCCAGCAGCTTTGCTCCCGGGACTAGCGGCTACGAGCAGTACTTC. Translated: CASSFAPGTSGYEQYF.

The count of this clonotype is one. This CDR3 reads CATSRLGGAGGRGEQFF. CDR3 in DNA: TGTGCCACCAGCCGGCTCGGGGGGGCGGGGGGCCGGGGTGAGCAGTTCTTC. The J gene is TRBJ2-1, the V gene TRBV15; 8 bases fit TRBD2. V gave up 5 bases and J gave up 9 bases; unmatched junction bases: 18. Germline values: CDR1 LNHNV, CDR2 YYDKDF (reference sequence). The CDR3 runs 17 residues.

At least ten counts were recorded for this clonotype. The chain uses TRBV4-1 and TRBJ2-1; D is unresolved. V lost 0 bases and J 0 bases, leaving 9 bases between the germline ends. The CDR3 runs to 16 residues. CDR1 is MGHRA, CDR2 YSYEKL, per germline. The CDR3 DNA reads TGCGCCAGCAGCCAAGAAGGCGGAAGCTCCTACAATGAGCAGTTCTTC. Translating gives CASSQEGGSSYNEQFF.

This clonotype was counted many times. The chain links TRBV6-1 to TRBJ1-4; 8 nucleotides match TRBD1. The CDR3 totals 14 residues. Germline V gene sequence: CDR1 MNHNS, CDR2 SASEGT. J lost 8 bases, V lost 7 bases, and 9 bases had no gene match. The CDR3 DNA follows: TGTGCCAGCATAACGGACAGGGCAAGGGAAAAACTGTTTTTT. This translates into CASITDRAREKLFF.

This clonotype was recorded many times. The chain links TRBV28 to TRBJ1-5; D might be TRBD1 (6 bases). The CDR3 has 19 residues. V was pared by 3 bases and J by 5 bases, with 26 bases between. Germline V gene lookup returns CDR1 MDHEN and CDR2 SYDVKM. The CDR3 loop reads CASSLRGDRYSSPDQPQHF. DNA for the CDR3: TGTGCCAGCAGTTTGAGAGGTGACAGGTATTCCTCCCCCGATCAGCCCCAGCATTTT. The full variable domain, with the rest looked up from reference TRBV28 and TRBJ1-5, is DVKVTQSSRYLVKRTGEKVFLECVQDMDHENMFWYRQDPGLGLRLIYFSYDVKMKEKGDIPEGYSVSREKKERFSLILESASTNQTSMYLCASSLRGDRYSSPDQPQHFGDGTRLSIL.

The CDR3 DNA sequence: TGCAGTGCTAGTGACCCCGGGACTAGCGGAGAGACCCAGTACTTC. This gives the protein CSASDPGTSGETQYF. This sequence joins TRBV20-1 and TRBJ2-5; 11 bases line up with TRBD2. J lost 4 bases, V lost 3 bases, and 7 bases had no gene match. The CDR3 consists of 15 residues. Germline loops: CDR1 DFQATT, CDR2 SNEGSKA (reference sequence).

The rearrangement joins TRBV19 to TRBJ1-6, with 7 bases identical to TRBD1. V dropped 7 bases and J dropped 9; count of bases not matched to a gene: 3. The germline V gene has CDR1 LNHDA and CDR2 SQIVND (reference sequence). The CDR3 is 12 amino acids. The CDR3 nucleotides read TGTGCCAGTACGGGACAGTCTTCACCCCTCCACTTT. Translation: CASTGQSSPLHF.

For this clonotype: A much bigger clone sits one base away, suggesting this may be a read error. V is TRBV27 and J is TRBJ1-5; D gene ambiguous. The CDR3 contains 13 residues. Germline values: CDR1 MNHEY, CDR2 SMNVEV (reference sequence). Trimming pared 4 bases from V and 13 bases from J, leaving 17 bases between. This CDR3 reads CASSSFSGSGQHF. CDR3 bases: TGTGCCAGCAGTTCGTTTAGTGGGTCAGGTCAGCATTTT.

This clonotype was counted many times. This chain connects TRBV15 to TRBJ2-6; TRBD1 aligns across 7 bases. V lost 2 bases and J lost 1; bases outside the gene matches: 2. CDR1 and CDR2 from the germline V gene are LNHNV and YYDKDF (reference sequence). There are 16 residues in the CDR3. CDR3 in DNA: TGTGCCACCAGCAGACGACAGGGTTCTGGGGCCAACGTCCTGACTTTC. Amino acids: CATSRRQGSGANVLTF.

Note on this clonotype: At one end the junction does not follow the germline gene, possibly because of a read error. The chain has TRBV7-9 and TRBJ1-3, with D uncertain. The CDR3 runs 14 residues. Germline values: CDR1 SEHNR, CDR2 FQNEAQ (reference sequence). CDR3 nucleotide sequence: TGTGCCAGCAGCCCGCAGAGCTCTGGAAACACCATGTATTTT. Protein: CASSPQSSGNTMYF.

This clonotype has just a few counts. The chain recombines TRBV12-3 or TRBV12-4 with TRBJ2-3; 9 bases align to TRBD1. V gave up 5 bases and J gave up 3 bases; unmatched junction bases: 9. The CDR3 runs to 16 residues. CDR3 residues: CASSGTTGGATDTQYF. CDR3 bases: TGTGCCAGCAGTGGGACCACAGGGGGCGCGACAGATACGCAGTATTTT.

This clonotype was seen at least ten times. The rearrangement uses TRBV28 and TRBJ2-1; 13 bases are a match to TRBD2. The trim removed 6 bases at V and 9 bases at J, leaving 8 bases unmatched. CDR1 and CDR2 (germline): MDHEN, SYDVKM. The CDR3 consists of 15 residues. CDR3 residues: CASRTTSGGAFEQFF. CDR3 bases: TGTGCCAGCAGGACAACTAGCGGGGGGGCGTTTGAGCAGTTCTTC.

This clonotype came up many times. The chain carries TRBV6-1 and TRBJ1-1; D gene ambiguous. This CDR3 has 15 amino acids. Germline V gives CDR1 MNHNS, CDR2 SASEGT. The V gene lost 5 bases and the J gene lost 1 base, with 14 bases spanning the gap. The CDR3: CASSYLGGENTEAFF. The CDR3, as DNA: TGTGCCAGCAGTTATTTAGGCGGAGAGAACACTGAAGCTTTCTTT.

This clonotype was seen only a few times. V and J are TRBV6-1 and TRBJ2-2; a possible D gene is TRBD2 (5 bases). This CDR3 spans 14 amino acids. Germline V CDR1 and CDR2: MNHNS, SASEGT. The ends were cut back, 7 bases at V and 6 bases at J, with 15 bases in the middle. For the CDR3, the DNA is TGTGCCAGCACCGCACTAGAGGGTGCCGGGGAGCTGTTTTTT. As protein: CASTALEGAGELFF.

This clonotype was seen at least ten times. This rearrangement joins TRBV20-1 to TRBJ2-1, with 10 bases aligning to TRBD2. Germline V gene sequence: CDR1 DFQATT, CDR2 SNEGSKA (reference sequence). V gave up 0 bases and J gave up 1 base; unmatched junction bases: 15. The CDR3 totals 20 residues. In DNA, the CDR3 is TGCAGTGCTAGAGATCCTCGGACTGCTAGCGGGGGTGCTTCCTACAATGAGCAGTTCTTC. Translation gives CSARDPRTASGGASYNEQFF.

This clonotype has at least ten counts. The rearrangement joins TRBV6-1 to TRBJ1-5; 8 bases line up with TRBD1. In germline, CDR1 is MNHNS, CDR2 SASEGT. The CDR3 loop spans 14 amino acids. V trimming: 6 bases; J trimming: 5 bases; junction bases outside the gene matches: 6. In nucleotides, the CDR3 is TGTGCCAGCAGCCCCGACAGGGGATATCAGCCCCAGCATTTT. Amino acid sequence: CASSPDRGYQPQHF.